The 10 T cell receptor beta chains below come from one sample, sequenced in a study of neurological immune-mediated disorders. TCRdb passed the 5' RACE reads through MiXCR, listing each CDR3 protein once. The repertoire holds around 100,000 distinct CDR3 sequences, with 11% as singletons. Time point defined: longitudinal time-point 3. The sample comprised PBMCs. Receptors were obtained from a female donor with HTLV-1-associated myelopathy (HAM/TSP).

Comments on this clonotype: A much larger clone differs from this one at a single base, so this may be a read error. The rearrangement uses TRBV12-3 or TRBV12-4 and TRBJ2-1; a possible D gene is TRBD1 (5 bases). The CDR3 runs to 16 residues. The DNA for the CDR3 is TGTGCCAGCAGTTTAGACGACCAGGGTGGGAACAATGATCAGTTCTTC. As protein: CASSLDDQGGNNDQFF.

This clonotype appeared many times. The chain has TRBV20-1 and TRBJ2-3; 12 bases agree with TRBD2. Germline V gene data show CDR1 as DFQATT and CDR2 as SNEGSKA (reference sequence). This CDR3 contains 19 residues. V lost 0 bases and J lost 6; bases outside the gene matches: 16. This CDR3 reads CSARDIELAGGQGSDTQYF. Here the CDR3 DNA reads TGCAGTGCTAGAGATATCGAGCTAGCGGGGGGGCAGGGAAGCGATACGCAGTATTTT.

V gene TRBV4-1 combines with J gene TRBJ2-3; D might be TRBD2 (7 bases). The germline V gene has CDR1 MGHRA and CDR2 YSYEKL. The V gene lost 2 bases and the J gene lost 2 bases, with 17 bases spanning the gap. The CDR3 is made up of 17 amino acids. The CDR3 is CASSQNKGGRDTDTQYF. CDR3 DNA: TGCGCCAGCAGCCAAAATAAGGGGGGGCGCGACACAGATACGCAGTATTTT.

This clonotype was counted many times. The CDR3 loop is CASSTGRHLGSGNTIYF. The CDR3 region has the DNA TGTGCCAGTAGTACAGGGAGACACCTCGGATCTGGAAACACCATATATTTT. The V call is TRBV19, the J call TRBJ1-3, with D possibly TRBD1 on 5 matching bases. The germline V gene encodes CDR1 LNHDA and CDR2 SQIVND (reference sequence). The CDR3 totals 17 residues. Trimming removed 4 bases from V and 1 base from J, with 17 bases in between.

The V and J genes are TRBV27 and TRBJ1-4, with TRBD1 as a possible D gene (6 bases). Germline CDR1 MNHEY, CDR2 SMNVEV (reference sequence). Trimming left V 5 bases short and J 1 base short, with 11 bases between. The CDR3 runs 15 residues. The CDR3 region is CASSVQGETNEKLFF. The CDR3 DNA reads as TGTGCCAGCAGTGTACAGGGCGAAACTAATGAAAAACTGTTTTTT. The whole variable domain, remainder taken from reference TRBV27 and TRBJ1-4, is EAQVTQNPRYLITVTGKKLTVTCSQNMNHEYMSWYRQDPGLGLRQIYYSMNVEVTDKGDVPEGYKVSRKEKRNFPLILESPSPNQTSLYFCASSVQGETNEKLFFGSGTQLSVL.

This clonotype was seen at least ten times. The chain is built from TRBV12-3 or TRBV12-4 and TRBJ2-2; D assignment may be TRBD1 or TRBD2 (5 bases each). V lost 7 bases and J lost 8, with 20 bases in between. This CDR3 has 15 amino acids. The CDR3, as DNA: TGTGCCAGCAACCAATGGCAGGGAGCCGGAGGGGAGCTGTTTTTT. It translates to CASNQWQGAGGELFF.

In its sample, this clonotype was seen many times. The chain joins TRBV5-1 to TRBJ2-7; perhaps TRBD1 as D (6 bases). CDR1 is SGHRS and CDR2 is YFSETQ in the germline V gene. The CDR3 sequence is 12 residues long. Trimming took 4 bases from V and 3 from J, leaving 8 bases between them. CDR3 sequence: CASSMDSYEQYF. In nucleotides, the CDR3 is TGCGCCAGCAGCATGGACAGCTACGAGCAGTACTTC.

The sample holds many counts of this clonotype. This sequence joins TRBV7-9 and TRBJ2-5; no firm D call. Germline lookup yields CDR1 SEHNR and CDR2 FQNEAQ (reference sequence). The CDR3 runs 12 residues. V was trimmed by 0 bases and J by 3 bases, leaving 2 bases between them. CDR3 residues: CASSLAEETQYF. In DNA, the CDR3 is TGTGCCAGCAGCTTAGCAGAAGAGACCCAGTACTTC.

This clonotype was detected many times. CDR3 amino acids: CASSPRDSAYEQYF. For the CDR3, the DNA is TGTGCCAGCAGCCCGCGGGACAGCGCCTACGAGCAGTACTTC. This chain connects TRBV5-6 to TRBJ2-7; D is perhaps TRBD1 (7 bases). Germline CDR1 is SGHDT and CDR2 is YYEEEE. The CDR3 extends over 14 amino acids. The germline V and J ends were trimmed by 4 bases and 2 bases, with 13 bases remaining between them.

The chain is built from TRBV10-2 and TRBJ2-3; maybe TRBD1 (5 bases). CDR1 WSHSY and CDR2 SAAADI come from the germline V gene. V gave up 7 bases and J gave up 0 bases, with 17 bases separating them. The CDR3 totals 16 residues. CDR3 coding DNA: TGCGCCAGCATGGTACAAAGGGGTTCTAGCACAGATACGCAGTATTTT. Protein product: CASMVQRGSSTDTQYF.